The 25 T cell receptor beta chains below were found in one sample sequenced in a study of T cells after yellow fever vaccination. TCRdb independently ran MiXCR on the 5' RACE reads; one entry per CDR3 protein. The sample lists 500,000 to 550,000 distinct CDR3 sequences; less than 25% were seen once. The specimen comprised PBMCs, sampled roughly 20 days after the first yellow fever vaccination. Receptor source: a man in his late teens or twenties who received the YFV17D yellow fever vaccine.

This chain links TRBV5-1 with TRBJ2-7; no definite D call. Looked up from germline, CDR1 is SGHRS and CDR2 is YFSETQ. The CDR3 has 14 amino acids. The V and J ends lost 3 bases and 1 base respectively, with 11 bases between them. The CDR3: CASSYQFPSYEQYF. CDR3 DNA: TGCGCCAGCAGCTACCAGTTCCCATCCTACGAGCAGTACTTC.

The chain uses TRBV7-9 and TRBJ2-4; 9 nucleotides align to TRBD1. The trim removed 2 bases at V and 1 base at J, leaving 3 bases unmatched. Germline V lookup: CDR1 SEHNR, CDR2 FQNEAQ (reference sequence). The CDR3 runs 16 residues. This CDR3 is CASSLPGQGAKNIQYF. The CDR3 DNA reads as TGTGCCAGCAGCTTACCCGGACAGGGGGCCAAAAACATTCAGTACTTC.

There are a few counts of this clonotype. This chain links TRBV20-1 with TRBJ2-1, with TRBD2 matching 15 bases. With V trimmed by 3 bases and J by 11 bases, 5 bases remained unmatched. The CDR3 contains 14 residues. Looked up from germline, CDR1 is DFQATT and CDR2 is SNEGSKA (reference sequence). The CDR3 nucleotides read TGCAGTGCTAGCTTGGGACTAGCGGGGGGACAGCAGTTCTTC. Translated: CSASLGLAGGQQFF.

V and J are TRBV19 and TRBJ2-5, with 9 positions matching TRBD1. Germline CDR1 LNHDA, CDR2 SQIVND (reference sequence). This CDR3 comprises 15 residues. The junction had 10 bases not matched to a gene; V was cut back by 5 bases and J by 6 bases. CDR3: CASSLGTGRAQTQYF. CDR3 nucleotides: TGTGCCAGTAGTCTCGGGACAGGGAGGGCTCAGACCCAGTACTTC.

V is TRBV7-9 and J is TRBJ1-5; TRBD1 matches at 7 bases. Germline loops: CDR1 SEHNR, CDR2 FQNEAQ (reference sequence). CDR3 length equals 15 residues. After removal of 5 bases from V and 6 bases from J, the junction contained 10 bases not matched to a gene. The CDR3 sequence: CASSPTGAQGQPQHF. The CDR3, as DNA: TGTGCCAGCAGCCCCACAGGGGCGCAGGGTCAGCCCCAGCATTTT.

The rearrangement joins TRBV7-2 to TRBJ2-7; D is perhaps TRBD1 (6 bases). Trimming pared 3 bases from V and 3 bases from J, leaving 12 bases between. This CDR3 has 14 residues. In germline, CDR1 is SGHTA, CDR2 FQGNSA. CDR3 in amino acids: CASSFRTEYYEQYV. The CDR3 nucleotides are TGTGCCAGCAGCTTCCGGACAGAATACTACGAGCAGTACGTC.

This clonotype came up a few times. The chain employs TRBV7-2 and TRBJ2-3, with 7 bases lining up with TRBD2. Per the germline V gene, CDR1 is SGHTA and CDR2 is FQGNSA. Trimming cost V 1 base and J 6 bases; bases outside gene matches: 4. The CDR3 extends over 14 amino acids. In nucleotides, the CDR3 is TGTGCCAGCAGCTTAGACGGGGGGTTCGATACGCAGTATTTT. Protein product: CASSLDGGFDTQYF.

This clonotype was seen more than once but under ten times. The V call is TRBV9, the J call TRBJ2-3, with 7 nucleotides matching TRBD2. Trimming cost V 3 bases and J 1 base; bases outside gene matches: 8. CDR3 length equals 16 residues. Germline values: CDR1 SGDLS, CDR2 YYNGEE. The CDR3 is CASSAPLAGGTDTQYF. The CDR3 DNA follows: TGTGCCAGCAGCGCACCCCTCGCGGGGGGCACAGATACGCAGTATTTT.

The V call is TRBV12-3 or TRBV12-4, the J call TRBJ1-5, with TRBD1 matching 9 bases. This CDR3 has 14 amino acids. V gave up 8 bases and J gave up 3 bases; unmatched junction bases: 5. The CDR3 DNA sequence: TGTGCCAGCCGGACAGGGGCTCCCAATCAGCCCCAGCATTTT. It specifies CASRTGAPNQPQHF.

This clonotype came up a few times. The chain recombines TRBV11-2 with TRBJ2-1, with unresolved D. Germline CDR1 and CDR2: SGHAT and FQNNGV. The ends were cut back, 0 bases at V and 5 bases at J, with 14 bases in the middle. The length of the CDR3 is 16 residues. CDR3 DNA: TGTGCCAGCAGCTTAGATTCCGGACGGTTTCACAATGAGCAGTTCTTC. Translating gives CASSLDSGRFHNEQFF.

A word on this clonotype: A much larger clone is a single base away; this may be a read error. DNA for the CDR3: TGTGCCAGCAGCTTATCGTGGGGGAGAGCAGAGACCCAGTACTTC. This encodes CASSLSWGRAETQYF. The chain couples TRBV7-2 to TRBJ2-5, with D perhaps assigned TRBD1 or TRBD2 (5 bases each). The CDR3 is 15 residues long. Trimming took 2 bases from V and 4 from J, leaving 14 bases between them. Germline CDR1 reads SGHTA; CDR2 reads FQGNSA.

This clonotype appeared a few times. The V gene is TRBV9, the J gene TRBJ1-5; 7 nucleotides match TRBD1. The germline V gene encodes CDR1 SGDLS and CDR2 YYNGEE. Trimming took 3 bases from V and 7 from J; bases not matched to a gene: 7. The CDR3 is 14 amino acids. The CDR3 reads CASSALGGRQPQHF. The CDR3 bases are TGTGCCAGCAGCGCCTTAGGGGGCCGGCAGCCCCAGCATTTT.

Turning to this clonotype: This is likely a read error, given that the CDR3 carries no conserved phenylalanine or tryptophan at its end. The CDR3 DNA follows: TGCGCCAGCAGCTTCTACGGGGGGCCCAAAAATACGCAGTATTTA. This codes for CASSFYGGPKNTQYL. J is TRBJ2-3 and V is TRBV5-1; D possibly corresponds to TRBD2 (7 bases). Between the trimmed V and J ends, which lost 2 bases and 7 bases, there was a span of 17 bases. This CDR3 is 15 amino acids long. Germline CDR1 is SGHRS and CDR2 is YFSETQ.

This clonotype was recorded a few times. The chain has TRBV5-6 and TRBJ1-5, with D perhaps matching TRBD1 (5 bases). V was trimmed by 1 base and J by 0 bases, leaving 11 bases between them. Germline values: CDR1 SGHDT, CDR2 YYEEEE. This CDR3 is 16 amino acids long. The CDR3 region is CASSLHGRVSNQPQHF. In nucleotides, the CDR3 is TGTGCCAGCAGCTTGCATGGCAGGGTTAGCAATCAGCCCCAGCATTTT.

The chain carries TRBV12-3 or TRBV12-4 and TRBJ2-1; the D gene is possibly TRBD1 (5 bases). V lost 5 bases and J lost 10, with 12 bases in between. The CDR3 has 12 amino acids. CDR3 loop: CASSLQRGEQFF. DNA of the CDR3: TGTGCCAGCAGTCTACAAAGGGGAGAGCAGTTCTTC.

The CDR3 is CASSYRGPAPSNTGELFF. DNA of the CDR3: TGCGCCAGCAGCTACAGGGGGCCGGCCCCCTCGAACACCGGGGAGCTGTTTTTT. The chain carries TRBV4-1 and TRBJ2-2, with 9 nucleotides matching TRBD1. The J segment lost 0 bases and the V segment lost 5 bases, leaving 10 bases of the junction unmatched. The CDR3 spans 18 residues. The germline V gene has CDR1 MGHRA and CDR2 YSYEKL.

This clonotype showed up just a few times. The V call is TRBV20-1, the J call TRBJ2-3; 9 bases are shared with TRBD2. The J segment lost 2 bases and the V segment lost 2 bases, leaving 8 bases of the junction unmatched. The germline V gene has CDR1 DFQATT and CDR2 SNEGSKA (reference sequence). The CDR3 is made up of 16 amino acids. This CDR3 is CSARKRLAEYTDTQYF. The DNA for the CDR3 is TGCAGTGCTAGAAAAAGACTAGCGGAGTACACAGATACGCAGTATTTT.

In its sample, this clonotype was seen a few times. CDR3 sequence (DNA): TGCAGAGGTCAAGCAGGGACTAGCAGTGAGACCCAGTACTTC. This encodes CRGQAGTSSETQYF. The chain recombines TRBV20-1 with TRBJ2-5, with 9 bases identical to TRBD2. The length of the CDR3 is 14 residues. Germline CDR1 reads DFQATT; CDR2 reads SNEGSKA (reference sequence).

The chain joins TRBV4-1 to TRBJ1-2, with 8 bases aligning to TRBD1. V was pared by 0 bases and J by 7 bases, with 10 bases of the junction left unmatched. The CDR3 is 16 residues long. CDR1 is MGHRA and CDR2 is YSYEKL in the germline V gene. The CDR3: CASSQDLRWTGTGYTF. CDR3 in DNA: TGCGCCAGCAGCCAAGATCTAAGATGGACAGGGACTGGCTACACCTTC.

The chain is built from TRBV12-3 or TRBV12-4 and TRBJ2-2; tentatively, D is TRBD2 (7 bases). Trimming pared 2 bases from V and 6 bases from J, leaving 13 bases between. The CDR3 is made up of 15 amino acids. This CDR3 reads CASSLRGASAGELFF. Written as DNA, the CDR3 is TGTGCCAGCAGTTTACGGGGGGCGTCGGCCGGGGAGCTGTTTTTT.

This clonotype was seen only a few times. V and J are TRBV4-3 and TRBJ2-7; possibly TRBD1 for D (5 bases). The CDR3 consists of 15 residues. V dropped 1 base and J dropped 2 bases, with 12 bases sitting between them. The germline gives CDR1 LGHNA, CDR2 YSLEER. CDR3: CASSQATGSPYEQYF. The CDR3 DNA follows: TGCGCCAGCAGCCAAGCCACAGGCTCTCCCTACGAGCAGTACTTC.

The rearrangement uses TRBV7-2 and TRBJ2-3, with 9 nucleotides matching TRBD1. The germline V gene encodes CDR1 SGHTA and CDR2 FQGNSA. This CDR3 comprises 17 residues. V dropped 5 bases and J dropped 3; count of bases not matched to a gene: 12. The CDR3 bases are TGTGCCAGCAGCATCCACCTCGGGACAGGGTTTACAGATACGCAGTATTTT. Translation gives CASSIHLGTGFTDTQYF.

This clonotype was counted many times. The V gene is TRBV6-1, the J gene TRBJ1-5, with D unresolved. Germline V gene data show CDR1 as MNHNS and CDR2 as SASEGT. V gave up 5 bases and J gave up 0 bases, with 8 bases separating them. This CDR3 is built from 14 residues. For the CDR3, the DNA is TGTGCCAGCAGTCCACATAATAGCAATCAGCCCCAGCATTTT. Translating it yields CASSPHNSNQPQHF.

CDR3 sequence reads: CASSIFYRGVTDTQYF. Written as DNA, the CDR3 is TGTGCCAGTAGTATTTTCTACAGGGGAGTCACAGATACGCAGTATTTT. The chain recombines TRBV19 with TRBJ2-3; 7 nucleotides align to TRBD1. Germline V CDR1 and CDR2: LNHDA, SQIVND (reference sequence). The CDR3 loop spans 16 amino acids. The V gene end was trimmed by 3 bases and the J gene end by 2 bases; junction bases not matched to a gene: 8.

The chain is built from TRBV29-1 and TRBJ1-4; 7 bases are shared with TRBD1. The CDR3 is 13 residues long. The germline CDR1 and CDR2 sequences are SQVTM and ANQGSEA. The V segment lost 7 bases and the J segment 8 bases; nucleotides outside the gene matches: 10. The CDR3 reads CSARQGGLEKLFF. CDR3 nucleotide sequence: TGCAGCGCCAGACAGGGAGGACTCGAAAAACTGTTTTTT. The full variable domain, rest sourced from reference TRBV29-1 and TRBJ1-4, is SAVISQKPSRDICQRGTSLTIQCQVDSQVTMMFWYRQQPGQSLTLIATANQGSEATYESGFVIDKFPISRPNLTFSTLTVSNMSPEDSSIYLCSARQGGLEKLFFGSGTQLSVL.